This TCR beta chain was found in a study of T cells in Graves' hyperthyroidism and ophthalmopathy. The V gene's germline CDR1 is SGHAT and CDR2 FQNNGV. The CDR3 runs 12 residues. This clonotype was detected once. One base away lies a much larger clone, so this may be a sequencing read error. Amplification targeted TCR beta CDR3 regions from RNA transcripts. The TCR CDR3 first-round RT-PCR relied on the HTBI primer set. TCRdb called the multiplex PCR reads again in MiXCR, with one record for every CDR3 protein. The repertoire holds about 380,000 distinct CDR3 sequences, with approximately 17% as singletons.

The specimen was blood. The chain joins TRBV11-2 to TRBJ2-7; maybe TRBD1 (6 bases). The closer fit of TRBJ2-1 to the DNA end suggests the J call may be wrong. The TCR originated in a man aged 18 to 30 with Graves' ophthalmopathy. CDR3 in amino acids: CASSQTGYEQFF. CDR3 coding DNA: TGTGCCAGCAGCCAGACAGGTTACGAGCAGTTCTTC.